Given below is one TCR beta chain in context. Antigen unknown. This record comes from a study of beta chain features in type 1 diabetes. Overall study results and limits: Among type 1 diabetes patients, VDJ junctions had fewer insertions and more deletions. Within each of all four CD4+ subsets, Type 1 diabetes patients had TCRB CDR3s that were moderately but significantly shorter. Comparison showed that naive, central memory and Treg TCRB repertoires appeared more similar among patients than among healthy donors.

The germline V gene encodes CDR1 SGDLS and CDR2 YYNGEE. V was trimmed by 0 bases and J by 6 bases, leaving 12 bases between them. The CDR3 covers 15 residues. Reverse transcribing all isolated RNA meant expressed TCRB transcripts were sequenced. TCRdb's copy holds only in-frame clones and misses some; the assay was immunoSEQ multiplex PCR. The sample records around 250,000 clones, approximately 13% being singletons. The V gene is TRBV9, the J gene TRBJ2-2; tentative D call: TRBD2 (5 bases). The clonotype comes from a man aged 25-45 years with type 1 diabetes. Sequenced material: naive CD4+ T cells from blood. The CDR3 sequence is CASSVAPLEAGELFF. CDR3 DNA: TGTGCCAGCAGCGTAGCACCGCTGGAGGCCGGGGAGCTGTTTTTT.